Below, 29 T cell receptor beta chains from the same sample are listed, as sequenced in a study of T cell repertoires in cytomegalovirus infection. For these TCRs, the target antigens are not known. TCRdb redid the calling of the reads with MiXCR, one entry per CDR3 protein. The sample lists about 340,000 distinct CDR3 sequences, almost 30% occurring once. The source was cultured PBMCs, collected from culture after CMV antigen stimulation. The receptor set was obtained from a human donor in good health (CMV status not recorded). Some clones in this sample may be carry-over from other donors' samples.

The rearrangement links TRBV19 to TRBJ1-1, with D possibly matching TRBD1 (5 bases). CDR1 and CDR2 (germline): LNHDA, SQIVND (reference sequence). The CDR3 totals 15 residues. Trimming stripped 6 bases from V and 3 bases from J, with 17 bases between. The CDR3 spells CASRPLSGGYTEAFF. The CDR3 coding sequence is TGTGCCAGTAGACCCCTGTCCGGGGGGTACACTGAAGCTTTCTTT.

V usage is TRBV3-1 and J usage is TRBJ2-3; 10 positions match TRBD2. Germline CDR1 and CDR2: LGHDT and YNNKEL (reference sequence). Trimming at V came to 8 bases and at J to 5 bases, leaving 16 bases not matched to a gene. The CDR3 contains 17 residues. The CDR3 DNA is TGTGCCAGCGGTCGGACTAGCGGTCAAACTCCCGGAGATACGCAGTATTTT. This sequence encodes CASGRTSGQTPGDTQYF.

Only a few counts were recorded for this clonotype. This rearrangement joins TRBV5-5 to TRBJ1-6, with a tentative D call TRBD1 (5 bases). V was shortened by 2 bases and J by 7 bases, with 19 bases between the two germline ends. The CDR3 is 17 amino acids. CDR1 is SGHKS and CDR2 is YYEKEE in the germline V gene (reference sequence). The CDR3 sequence: CASSFTGQGLGNSPLHF. The CDR3 DNA reads TGTGCCAGCAGCTTCACGGGGCAGGGCCTGGGGAATTCACCCCTCCACTTT.

This clonotype was counted at least ten times. The V and J genes are TRBV7-9 and TRBJ2-7; no definite D call. The CDR3 is 11 amino acids. Germline V gene data show CDR1 as SEHNR and CDR2 as FQNEAQ (reference sequence). Trimming removed 5 bases from V and 3 bases from J, with 5 bases in between. DNA for the CDR3: TGTGCCAGCAGCCCACGCTACGAGCAGTACTTC. Translation: CASSPRYEQYF.

The chain has TRBV10-3 and TRBJ1-3, with 9 bases fitting TRBD1. After removal of 5 bases from V and 2 bases from J, the junction contained 4 bases not matched to a gene. CDR3 length: 15 residues. Germline lookup yields CDR1 ENHRY and CDR2 SYGVKD. The CDR3: CAISWTGEAGNTIYF. The DNA of the CDR3 is TGTGCCATCAGTTGGACAGGGGAGGCTGGAAACACCATATATTTT.

The chain combines TRBV29-1 with TRBJ1-2; tentative D call: TRBD1 (6 bases). The CDR3 spans 14 residues. V dropped 5 bases and J dropped 1 base, with 14 bases sitting between them. Germline CDR1 SQVTM, CDR2 ANQGSEA. In nucleotides, the CDR3 is TGCAGCGTTTGGGACACCGGAGTTAACTATGGCTACACCTTC. It specifies CSVWDTGVNYGYTF. The entire variable domain, with the rest obtained from reference TRBV29-1 and TRBJ1-2, is as follows: SAVISQKPSRDICQRGTSLTIQCQVDSQVTMMFWYRQQPGQSLTLIATANQGSEATYESGFVIDKFPISRPNLTFSTLTVSNMSPEDSSIYLCSVWDTGVNYGYTFGSGTRLTVV.

The rearrangement links TRBV7-2 to TRBJ1-5, with 8 bases matching TRBD1. The V segment lost 5 bases and the J segment 7 bases; nucleotides outside the gene matches: 10. The germline V gene encodes CDR1 SGHTA and CDR2 FQGNSA. This CDR3 region has 15 residues. As DNA, the CDR3 is TGTGCCAGCAGCCTATCGGACAGGGCGGGACAGCCCCAGCATTTT. Protein sequence: CASSLSDRAGQPQHF.

This clonotype is a singleton in its sample. V usage is TRBV5-5 and J usage is TRBJ2-7; D perhaps matches TRBD2 (5 bases). V lost 0 bases and J 7 bases, leaving 14 bases between the germline ends. The CDR3 contains 14 residues. Germline V CDR1 and CDR2: SGHKS, YYEKEE (reference sequence). The DNA of the CDR3 is TGTGCCAGCAGCTTGGTTCCTAGATCGGGGGAGCAGTACTTC. Translated: CASSLVPRSGEQYF.

The V and J genes are TRBV10-3 and TRBJ1-1; D unclear. CDR3 length: 13 amino acids. V dropped 0 bases and J dropped 10 bases, with 12 bases sitting between them. Germline CDR1 and CDR2: ENHRY and SYGVKD. The CDR3 DNA reads as TGTGCCATCAGTGAGTCGACTTCCCTGGGAGCTTTCTTT. This encodes CAISESTSLGAFF.

The CDR3 DNA reads as TGTGCCAGCAGCCAGGGGGCGTATCAGCCCCAGCATTTT. Amino acid sequence: CASSQGAYQPQHF. The chain uses TRBV5-6 and TRBJ1-5, with 8 bases aligning to TRBD1. Trimming cost V 4 bases and J 5 bases; bases outside gene matches: 2. Germline loops: CDR1 SGHDT, CDR2 YYEEEE. CDR3 length: 13 residues.

This clonotype has a count of ten or more. This chain connects TRBV7-2 to TRBJ2-4; perhaps TRBD1 as D (5 bases). The V gene's germline CDR1 is SGHTA and CDR2 FQGNSA. Trimming removed 1 base from V and 8 bases from J, with 15 bases in between. The CDR3 totals 15 residues. The CDR3 DNA reads as TGTGCCAGCAGCTTAGGGTTGACAGAACTCGACATTCAGTACTTC. Its translation: CASSLGLTELDIQYF.

This clonotype was seen repeatedly, ten times or more. The gene calls are TRBV7-8 and TRBJ1-5; TRBD1 might be the D (5 bases). The CDR3 consists of 13 residues. Germline V gene sequence: CDR1 SGHVS, CDR2 FQNEAQ. Trimming cost V 5 bases and J 5 bases, with 10 bases left between them. The DNA of the CDR3 is TGTGCCAGCAGCCGGGACGTTCATCAGCCCCAGCATTTT. Its protein is CASSRDVHQPQHF.

This clonotype was observed a few times. The chain carries TRBV28 and TRBJ2-5; 8 positions agree with TRBD1. The CDR3 is 16 residues long. The V and J ends lost 7 bases and 4 bases, in that order; junction bases with no gene match: 14. The V gene's germline CDR1 is MDHEN and CDR2 SYDVKM. CDR3 sequence (DNA): TGTGCCAGCACCGACCGGCGGGCAGGGGGCTTAGAGACCCAGTACTTC. This codes for CASTDRRAGGLETQYF.

This chain joins TRBV28 and TRBJ1-2; D uncertain. The CDR3 covers 11 residues. Trimming removed 6 bases at V and 6 bases at J, with 8 bases between. In germline, CDR1 is MDHEN, CDR2 SYDVKM. DNA for the CDR3: TGTGCCAGCAGGGCGCTGGATGGCTACACCTTC. Its translation: CASRALDGYTF.

This CDR3 reads CASKVSGTGTEAFF. The CDR3, as DNA: TGTGCCAGTAAGGTCTCCGGGACAGGGACTGAAGCTTTCTTT. The genes are TRBV19 and TRBJ1-1; the match to TRBD1 covers 9 bases. Per germline, CDR1 LNHDA and CDR2 SQIVND (reference sequence). The V and J ends lost 7 bases and 5 bases, in that order; junction bases with no gene match: 8. The CDR3 length is 14 residues.

In nucleotides, the CDR3 is TGTGCCAGCAGCGTTCGGGGGGGGAGGCGCAATGAGCAGTTCTTC. This codes for CASSVRGGRRNEQFF. The chain joins TRBV12-3 or TRBV12-4 to TRBJ2-1; TRBD2 matches at 8 bases. Losses at the gene ends were 6 bases for V and 6 bases for J; bases not matched to a gene: 10. This CDR3 contains 15 residues.

The chain has TRBV12-3 or TRBV12-4 and TRBJ1-1, with no clear D. The CDR3 contains 15 residues. Between the trimmed V and J ends, which lost 1 base and 6 bases, there was a span of 15 bases. The CDR3 region has the DNA TGTGCCAGCAGTTTAGTCGGCTTTCCGGTCTCTGAAGCTTTCTTT. Protein: CASSLVGFPVSEAFF.

V usage is TRBV9 and J usage is TRBJ2-6, with 10 nucleotides matching TRBD1. The CDR3 spans 17 residues. CDR1 and CDR2 from the germline V gene are SGDLS and YYNGEE. Germline trimming cut 2 bases from V and 2 bases from J; bases unmatched to any gene: 4. CDR3 in DNA: TGTGCCAGCAGCGTCCGGGACAGGGGAACTGGGGCCAACGTCCTGACTTTC. This sequence encodes CASSVRDRGTGANVLTF.

This chain joins TRBV12-3 or TRBV12-4 and TRBJ2-3, with D perhaps matching TRBD2 (6 bases). Trimming shortened V by 3 bases and J by 0 bases, and 10 bases separated the two germline ends. The CDR3 totals 15 residues. The CDR3 DNA is TGTGCCAGCAGTTTTTGGGACTCAAGCACAGATACGCAGTATTTT. Its translation is CASSFWDSSTDTQYF.

The chain has TRBV7-9 and TRBJ2-1; 7 bases line up with TRBD1. The ends lost 1 base at V and 5 bases at J; junction bases unmatched: 8. The CDR3 runs 16 residues. Germline loops: CDR1 SEHNR, CDR2 FQNEAQ (reference sequence). CDR3 DNA: TGTGCCAGCAGCTTAGTCTTGGGGACAGTAAACAATGAGCAGTTCTTC. This codes for CASSLVLGTVNNEQFF.

The chain has TRBV6-1 and TRBJ1-6; unclear D gene. The V and J ends lost 0 bases and 7 bases respectively, with 10 bases between them. Germline loops: CDR1 MNHNS, CDR2 SASEGT. The CDR3 extends over 15 amino acids. The chain's CDR3 is CASSEAFQSNSPLHF. In nucleotides, the CDR3 is TGTGCCAGCAGTGAAGCGTTTCAGAGCAATTCACCCCTCCACTTT.

The CDR3 loop reads CASSYPRGLAGGPRPDTQYF. The CDR3 nucleotides read TGTGCCAGCAGTTACCCCCGGGGCCTAGCGGGAGGGCCTCGCCCAGATACGCAGTATTTT. The rearrangement joins TRBV6-6 to TRBJ2-3, with 12 positions matching TRBD2. Trimming at V came to 2 bases and at J to 4 bases, leaving 16 bases not matched to a gene. From germline, CDR1 is MNHNY and CDR2 SVGAGI (reference sequence). CDR3 length equals 20 residues.

This clonotype was found a few times. The V gene is TRBV20-1, the J gene TRBJ1-2; 8 bases match TRBD1. This CDR3 has 18 amino acids. The V gene end was trimmed by 0 bases and the J gene end by 0 bases; junction bases not matched to a gene: 12. Germline assignment: CDR1 DFQATT and CDR2 SNEGSKA (reference sequence). The CDR3 spells CSARDQGAEGVANYGYTF. The DNA for the CDR3 is TGCAGTGCTAGAGACCAGGGGGCTGAGGGAGTAGCTAACTATGGCTACACCTTC.

There are a few counts of this clonotype. This chain joins TRBV15 and TRBJ2-7; D uncertain. The CDR3 has 18 amino acids. Looked up from germline, CDR1 is LNHNV and CDR2 is YYDKDF (reference sequence). Trimming removed 1 base at V and 1 base at J, with 20 bases between. The CDR3 DNA is TGTGCCACCAGCAGAGTTGGGGAAGGTGCTATTGAATCCTACGAGCAGTACTTC. Its protein is CATSRVGEGAIESYEQYF.

The chain links TRBV2 to TRBJ2-3; TRBD2 matches at 11 bases. This CDR3 has 16 residues. Germline lookup yields CDR1 SNHLY and CDR2 FYNNEI. The J segment lost 1 base and the V segment lost 4 bases, leaving 4 bases of the junction unmatched. CDR3 region: CASSGGTSGGTDTQYF. As DNA, the CDR3 is TGTGCCAGCAGTGGCGGGACTAGCGGAGGCACAGATACGCAGTATTTT. Together with reference TRBV2 and TRBJ2-3, the CDR3 gives the full variable domain: EPEVTQTPSHQVTQMGQEVILRCVPISNHLYFYWYRQILGQKVEFLVSFYNNEISEKSEIFDDQFSVERPDGSNFTLKIRSTKLEDSAMYFCASSGGTSGGTDTQYFGPGTRLTVL.

This clonotype came up a few times. This chain uses TRBV24-1 with TRBJ1-2, with no clear D. This CDR3 region has 12 residues. Per the germline V gene, CDR1 is KGHDR and CDR2 is SFDVKD. V lost 4 bases and J 6 bases, leaving 8 bases between the germline ends. Written as DNA, the CDR3 is TGTGCCACCAGTGAGGGGTTCGATGGCTACACCTTC. Protein sequence: CATSEGFDGYTF.

This CDR3 is CASSENPGTGANVLTF. CDR3 nucleotide sequence: TGTGCCAGCAGTGAAAATCCAGGGACAGGGGCCAACGTCCTGACTTTC. The chain couples TRBV6-1 to TRBJ2-6; tentatively, D is TRBD1 (6 bases). The V end lost 2 bases, the J end lost 4 bases, and 12 bases lay between the germline ends. CDR3 length: 16 amino acids. The germline V gene has CDR1 MNHNS and CDR2 SASEGT.

This clonotype was picked up many times. The rearrangement links TRBV5-4 to TRBJ2-6, with D perhaps matching TRBD1 (6 bases). There are 20 residues in the CDR3. Trimming took 4 bases from V and 0 from J, leaving 23 bases between them. Germline lookup yields CDR1 SGHNT and CDR2 YYREEE (reference sequence). The CDR3 nucleotides read TGTGCCAGCAGCCCAGTGGGGGCCCCGGGACAAACCTCTGGGGCCAACGTCCTGACTTTC. This sequence encodes CASSPVGAPGQTSGANVLTF.

This chain uses TRBV14 with TRBJ1-2, with unresolved D. The CDR3 is made up of 14 amino acids. CDR1 is SGHDN and CDR2 is FVKESK in the germline V gene. V gave up 3 bases and J gave up 0 bases, with 8 bases separating them. The CDR3 sequence is CASSQRTSNYGYTF. As DNA, the CDR3 is TGTGCCAGCAGCCAGAGGACTTCTAACTATGGCTACACCTTC.